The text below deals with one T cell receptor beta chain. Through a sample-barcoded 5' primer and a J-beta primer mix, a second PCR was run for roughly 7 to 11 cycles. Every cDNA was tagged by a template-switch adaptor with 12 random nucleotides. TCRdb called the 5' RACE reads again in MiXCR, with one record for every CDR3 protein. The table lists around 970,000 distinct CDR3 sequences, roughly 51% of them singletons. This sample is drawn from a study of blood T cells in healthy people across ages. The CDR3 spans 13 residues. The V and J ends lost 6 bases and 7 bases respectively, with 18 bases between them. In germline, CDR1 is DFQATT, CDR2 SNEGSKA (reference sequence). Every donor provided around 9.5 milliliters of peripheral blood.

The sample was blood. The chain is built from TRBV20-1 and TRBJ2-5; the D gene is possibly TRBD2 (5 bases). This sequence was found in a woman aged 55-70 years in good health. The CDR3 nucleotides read TGCAGTGCGACCACCCTGAGGACTGGGACCCAGTACTTC. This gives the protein CSATTLRTGTQYF.